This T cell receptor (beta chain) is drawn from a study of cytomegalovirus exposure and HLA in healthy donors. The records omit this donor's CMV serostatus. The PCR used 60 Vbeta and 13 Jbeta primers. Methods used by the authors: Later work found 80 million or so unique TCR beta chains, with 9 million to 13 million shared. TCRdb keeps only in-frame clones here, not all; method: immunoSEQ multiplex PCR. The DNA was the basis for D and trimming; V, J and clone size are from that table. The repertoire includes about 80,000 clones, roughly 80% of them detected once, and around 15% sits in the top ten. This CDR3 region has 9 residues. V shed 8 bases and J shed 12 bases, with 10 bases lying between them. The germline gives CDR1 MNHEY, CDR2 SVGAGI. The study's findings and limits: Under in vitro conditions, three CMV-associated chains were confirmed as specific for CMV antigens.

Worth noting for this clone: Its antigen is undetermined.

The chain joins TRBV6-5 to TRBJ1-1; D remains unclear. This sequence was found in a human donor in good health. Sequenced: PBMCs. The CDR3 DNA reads TGTGCCAGCGGTTTTGAGTCTTTCTTT. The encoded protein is CASGFESFF.